What follows describes a single T cell receptor (beta chain). Its cognate antigen is unknown. This sample stems from a study of healthy donors' naive CD4 and CD8 T cells. A linear amplification protocol produced the TCR libraries from 500 ng of total RNA. TCRdb called the reads again in MiXCR, with one record for every CDR3 protein. The table has roughly 200,000 distinct CDR3 sequences, around three quarters seen once. CD4+CD8-CD45RO-CD45RA+ cells were naive CD4+; CD8+CD4-CD45RA+CD27bright cells were naive CD8+. Trimming shortened V by 2 bases and J by 3 bases, and 20 bases separated the two germline ends. CDR1 MGHRA and CDR2 YSYEKL come from the germline V gene. The CDR3 consists of 17 residues. Regarding the study as a whole: CDR3 charge plus V and J genes appeared to account for approximately 14% of CD4/CD8 variance.

The chain uses TRBV4-1 and TRBJ2-7; TRBD2 might be the D (5 bases). The receptor comes from a pool of human donors in good health; the sample pools cells from several healthy donors. Source material: naive CD4+ and CD8+ T cells sorted from blood, pooled from several donors. This chain's CDR3 is CASSQIGLGIRSYEQYF. For the CDR3, the DNA is TGCGCCAGCAGCCAAATTGGCCTCGGGATTCGGAGCTACGAGCAGTACTTC.